This T cell receptor beta chain originates from a study of blood T cell repertoires in COVID-19. Authors' processing steps: Nucleated cell number was recorded as an estimate derived from reference gene primer amplification. Sequencing was performed with immunoSEQ multiplex PCR; in TCRdb, only in-frame clones are kept and a portion is missing. Clone size and the V and J calls come from that table; the DNA yielded D and trimming. Here the sample spans 350,000 to 400,000 clones, 70% to 90% being singletons. Germline assignment: CDR1 KGHSH and CDR2 LQKENI. V lost 4 bases to trimming and J lost 1 base, with 10 bases between them. The length of the CDR3 is 15 residues.

This chain links TRBV18 with TRBJ1-4; D is possibly TRBD1 (6 bases). This sequence originates from a woman aged 25-40 years with acute COVID-19. Sequenced: PBMCs or T cells enriched from blood (not recorded which). CDR3 sequence: CASSHEGGTNEKLFF. CDR3 coding DNA: TGTGCCAGCTCACACGAAGGGGGAACTAATGAAAAACTGTTTTTT.